This T cell receptor (beta chain) was obtained from a study of CD8 T cells in ankylosing spondylitis. General study results and limits: The disease-linked clones had a CD8+ phenotype and low blood frequencies.

In the case of this clonotype: Its specificity is not known.

Germline CDR1 is DFQATT and CDR2 is SNEGSKA (reference sequence). V shed 6 bases and J shed 2 bases, with 10 bases lying between them. There are 13 residues in the CDR3. Each CDR3 protein gets one entry after TCRdb re-called the 5' RACE reads with MiXCR. The sample includes roughly 280,000 distinct CDR3 sequences, 20% seen only once; the top ten take roughly 7.4%. The clonotype originates from a male donor with ankylosing spondylitis or in good health (not recorded which). V gene TRBV20-1 combines with J gene TRBJ1-4; D call uncertain. The source material was blood, either unsorted or a sorted T cell fraction (not recorded which). The CDR3 coding sequence is TGCAGTGCGACAAAGGGCACTAATGAAAAACTGTTTTTT. Translation gives CSATKGTNEKLFF.